This TCR beta chain derives from a study of cytomegalovirus exposure and HLA in healthy donors. Whole-study results and caveats: The study recorded around 160 TCR beta chains that were cytomegalovirus-associated.

In the case of this clone: Antigen: not known.

CDR3 length: 16 residues. The V and J ends lost 6 bases and 7 bases, in that order; junction bases with no gene match: 16. The germline gives CDR1 SNHLY, CDR2 FYNNEI. Using immunoSEQ multiplex PCR, the repertoire was profiled, and TCRdb retains in-frame clones only, with some absent. Counted here are fewer than 350,000 clones, approximately 90% occurring once; the ten biggest clones make up over 0.7%. Sequences were obtained from PBMCs. The TCR was taken from a woman aged 18-29 years in good health and CMV-seronegative. This chain connects TRBV2 to TRBJ1-1, with 8 nucleotides matching TRBD1. CDR3 amino acids: CASSPWTGLIPSEAFF. In DNA form, the CDR3 reads TGTGCCAGCAGCCCATGGACAGGGTTAATCCCCAGTGAAGCTTTCTTT.